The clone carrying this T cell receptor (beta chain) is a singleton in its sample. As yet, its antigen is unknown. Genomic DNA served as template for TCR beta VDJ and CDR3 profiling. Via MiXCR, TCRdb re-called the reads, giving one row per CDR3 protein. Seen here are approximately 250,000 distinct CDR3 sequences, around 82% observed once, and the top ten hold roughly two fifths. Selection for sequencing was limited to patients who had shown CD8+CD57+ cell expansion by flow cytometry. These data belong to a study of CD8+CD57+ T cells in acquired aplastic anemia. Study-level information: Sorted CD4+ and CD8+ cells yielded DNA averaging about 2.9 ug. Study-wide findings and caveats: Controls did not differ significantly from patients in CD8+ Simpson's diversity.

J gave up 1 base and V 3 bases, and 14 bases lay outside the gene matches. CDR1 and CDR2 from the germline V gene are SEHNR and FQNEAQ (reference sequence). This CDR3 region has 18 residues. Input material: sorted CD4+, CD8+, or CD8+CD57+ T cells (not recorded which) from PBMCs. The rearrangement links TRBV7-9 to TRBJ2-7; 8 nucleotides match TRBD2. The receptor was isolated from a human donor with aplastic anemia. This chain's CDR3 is CASSFQDERGRGSYEQYV. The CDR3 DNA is TGTGCCAGCAGCTTTCAGGACGAGCGGGGGCGCGGTTCCTACGAGCAGTACGTC.